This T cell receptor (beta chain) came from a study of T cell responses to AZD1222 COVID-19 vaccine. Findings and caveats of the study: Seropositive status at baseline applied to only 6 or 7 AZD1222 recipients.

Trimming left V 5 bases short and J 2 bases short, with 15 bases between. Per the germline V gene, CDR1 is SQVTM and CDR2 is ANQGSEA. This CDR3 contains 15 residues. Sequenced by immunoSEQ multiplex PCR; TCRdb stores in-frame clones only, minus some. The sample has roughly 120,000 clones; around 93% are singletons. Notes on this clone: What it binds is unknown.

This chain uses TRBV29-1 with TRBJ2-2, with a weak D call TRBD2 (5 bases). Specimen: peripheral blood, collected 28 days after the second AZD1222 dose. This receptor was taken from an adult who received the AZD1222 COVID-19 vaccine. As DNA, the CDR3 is TGCAGCGTTAGGGCACTGGGGAGAAACACCGGGGAGCTGTTTTTT. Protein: CSVRALGRNTGELFF.